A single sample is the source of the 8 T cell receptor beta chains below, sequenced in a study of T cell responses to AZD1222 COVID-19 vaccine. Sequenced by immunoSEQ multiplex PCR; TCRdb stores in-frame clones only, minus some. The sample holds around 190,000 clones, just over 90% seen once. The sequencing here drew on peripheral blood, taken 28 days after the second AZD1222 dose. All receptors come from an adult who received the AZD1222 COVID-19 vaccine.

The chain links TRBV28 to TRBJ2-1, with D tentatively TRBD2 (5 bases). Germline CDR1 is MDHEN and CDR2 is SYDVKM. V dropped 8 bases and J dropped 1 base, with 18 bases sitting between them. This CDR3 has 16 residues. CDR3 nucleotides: TGTGCCAGCTTTTCCAAGAGGGCGGATTCCTACAATGAGCAGTTCTTC. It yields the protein CASFSKRADSYNEQFF.

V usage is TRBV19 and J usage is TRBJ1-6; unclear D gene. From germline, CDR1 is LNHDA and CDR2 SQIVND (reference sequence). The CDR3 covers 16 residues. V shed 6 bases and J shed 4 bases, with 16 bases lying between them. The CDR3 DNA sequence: TGTGCCAGTAGAGGAGTTGCTGTAACGTATAATTCACCCCTCCACTTT. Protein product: CASRGVAVTYNSPLHF.

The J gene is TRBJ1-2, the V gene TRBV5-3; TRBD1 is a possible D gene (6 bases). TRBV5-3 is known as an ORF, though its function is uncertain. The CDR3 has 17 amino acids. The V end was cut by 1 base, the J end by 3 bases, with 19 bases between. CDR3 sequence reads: CARSLLQGCERDYGYTF. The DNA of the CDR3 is TGTGCCAGAAGCTTGTTACAGGGATGTGAGCGGGACTATGGCTACACCTTC.

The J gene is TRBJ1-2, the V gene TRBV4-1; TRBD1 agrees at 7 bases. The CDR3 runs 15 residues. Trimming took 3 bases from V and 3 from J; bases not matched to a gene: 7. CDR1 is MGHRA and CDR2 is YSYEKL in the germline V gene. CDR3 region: CASSHTTGADYGYTF. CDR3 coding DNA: TGCGCCAGCAGCCATACAACAGGGGCCGACTATGGCTACACCTTC.

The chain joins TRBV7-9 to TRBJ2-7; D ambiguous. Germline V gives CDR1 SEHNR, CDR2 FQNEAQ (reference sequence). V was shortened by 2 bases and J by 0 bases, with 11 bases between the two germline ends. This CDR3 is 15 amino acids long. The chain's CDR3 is CASSLSPESSYEQYF. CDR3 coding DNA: TGTGCCAGCAGCTTATCGCCGGAAAGCTCCTACGAGCAGTACTTC.

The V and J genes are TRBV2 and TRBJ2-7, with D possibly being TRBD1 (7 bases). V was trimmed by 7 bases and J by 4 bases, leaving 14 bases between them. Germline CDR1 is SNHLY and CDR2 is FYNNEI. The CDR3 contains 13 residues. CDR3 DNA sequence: TGTGCCAGCAAGTTGGCAGGGGGGTACGAGCAGTACTTC. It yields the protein CASKLAGGYEQYF.

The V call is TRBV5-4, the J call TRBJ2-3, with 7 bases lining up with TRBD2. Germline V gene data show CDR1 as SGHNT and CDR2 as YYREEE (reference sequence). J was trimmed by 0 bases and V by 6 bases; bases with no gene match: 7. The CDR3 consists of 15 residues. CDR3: CASTDGAGSTDTQYF. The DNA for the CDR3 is TGTGCCAGCACCGACGGAGCGGGAAGCACAGATACGCAGTATTTT.

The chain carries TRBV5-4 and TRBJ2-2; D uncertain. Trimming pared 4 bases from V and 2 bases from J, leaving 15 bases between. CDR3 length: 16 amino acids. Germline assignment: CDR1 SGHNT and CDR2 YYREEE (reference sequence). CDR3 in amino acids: CASSPATRTNTGELFF. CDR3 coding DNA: TGTGCCAGCAGCCCGGCTACGAGGACCAACACCGGGGAGCTGTTTTTT.